This record looks at one TCR beta chain sequence and its context. This CDR3 spans 18 amino acids. Losses at the gene ends were 3 bases for V and 3 bases for J; bases not matched to a gene: 11. Germline CDR1 MGHRA, CDR2 YSYEKL. Clones were read by immunoSEQ multiplex PCR, and TCRdb kept only the in-frame ones, dropping some. The sample includes 200,000 to 250,000 clones, around 80% of them seen just once. This record belongs to a study of blood T cell repertoires in COVID-19. The wider study: Some COVID-19 samples were acute and others convalescent; all came from the United States, Italy and Spain. T cells, B-cell-depleted T cells, or PBMCs supplied cDNA or gDNA.

One Seattle source followed patients from active infection through their disease course. Sequencing input: peripheral blood. The chain employs TRBV4-1 and TRBJ2-1; 10 bases are a match to TRBD2. This clonotype was obtained from a woman between 25 and 40 years old with COVID-19, enrolled during active disease. The CDR3 DNA follows: TGCGCCAGCAGCCAGGAACCTACTACTAGCGGGGACTACAATGAGCAGTTCTTC. Its translation is CASSQEPTTSGDYNEQFF.